This record covers a single T cell receptor beta chain. The sample originates from a study of blood T cell repertoires in COVID-19. The CDR3 has 13 amino acids. Unmatched junction bases numbered 6, after V lost 1 base and J lost 13 bases. Sequencing used immunoSEQ multiplex PCR; TCRdb keeps in-frame clones, though not all of them. The sample records fewer than 85,000 clones, about 88% being singletons. This clonotype was sampled from a human donor in a cohort sampled during active COVID-19. The sample comprised peripheral blood. The chain recombines TRBV12-3 or TRBV12-4 with TRBJ2-1; the match to TRBD1 covers 8 bases. CDR3 residues: CASSLGTGFGQFF. In nucleotides, the CDR3 is TGTGCCAGCAGTTTAGGGACAGGGTTCGGACAGTTCTTC.